Sequencing of this TCR beta chain was carried out in a study of Ad26.COV2.S vaccination and SARS-CoV-2 variants. In the study overall: Once or twice, 56 days apart, Ad26.COV2.S was delivered intramuscularly. Findings of the study overall: Analyses of TCR breadth and depth may have underestimated total T cell responses.

The data were produced by immunoSEQ multiplex PCR, yet TCRdb's version contains in-frame clones alone and is incomplete. The table includes more than 300,000 clones, approximately 90% detected once. Treatment in this sample: some 20 received Ad26.COV2.S at low or high dose, single or two shots; about 5 received placebo; per-sample allocation not given. Sampling took place 63 days after the first vaccine or placebo injection. CDR3 length equals 14 residues. V lost 0 bases to trimming and J lost 1 base, with 6 bases between them. The germline V gene has CDR1 SGHTA and CDR2 FQGNSA. Of note for this clone: Its target is unknown.

The V call is TRBV7-2, the J call TRBJ1-1, with D possibly being TRBD1 (5 bases). The sequencing here drew on peripheral blood, taken in a trial of Ad26.COV2.S vaccine versus placebo. This TCR derives from a person aged 18 to 65 who received the Ad26.COV2.S COVID-19 vaccine or a placebo. CDR3 amino acids: CASSLAGGNTEAFF. CDR3 in DNA: TGTGCCAGCAGCTTAGCGGGGGGGAACACTGAAGCTTTCTTT.